The 10 T cell receptor beta chains below all came from one sample that was sequenced in a study of blood T cell repertoires in COVID-19. The repertoire was sequenced with immunoSEQ multiplex PCR; TCRdb's copy has only in-frame clones and lacks some. The top ten clones hold 18% of a sample with about 130,000 clones, around 86% of them seen once. Source material: PBMCs or T cells enriched from blood (not recorded which). Receptor source: a man in his thirties or forties who had recovered from COVID-19.

V usage is TRBV5-6 and J usage is TRBJ2-3; 12 nucleotides agree with TRBD2. Trimming took 4 bases from V and 5 from J; bases not matched to a gene: 5. CDR3 length: 15 amino acids. Germline V CDR1 and CDR2: SGHDT, YYEEEE. The CDR3 nucleotides read TGTGCCAGCAGCGAGACTAGCGGGAGAGGAGATACGCAGTATTTT. Protein product: CASSETSGRGDTQYF.

The chain has TRBV6-1 and TRBJ1-3; D is undetermined. CDR3 length equals 15 residues. V was trimmed by 1 base and J by 7 bases, leaving 14 bases between them. CDR1 is MNHNS and CDR2 is SASEGT in the germline V gene. The CDR3 nucleotides read TGTGCCAGCAGTGAAGGGCTTAGCGGTTTGAACACCATATATTTT. Its protein is CASSEGLSGLNTIYF.

The sample holds one count of this clone. The V gene is TRBV3-1 (or the pseudogene TRBV3-2), the J gene TRBJ1-1; 7 positions agree with TRBD1. Germline-derived CDR1 and CDR2 are LGHDT and YNNKEL (reference sequence). V lost 4 bases to trimming and J lost 7 bases; unmatched junction nucleotides: 0. The CDR3 runs 11 residues. Here the CDR3 DNA reads TGTGCCAGCAGCCGACAGGGTGAAGCTTTCTTT. Protein product: CASSRQGEAFF.

This chain joins TRBV4-2 and TRBJ2-2, with a tentative D call TRBD2 (6 bases). The CDR3 length is 16 residues. V dropped 5 bases and J dropped 0 bases, with 13 bases sitting between them. Germline CDR1 is LGHNA and CDR2 is YNFKEQ. CDR3 DNA sequence: TGTGCCAGCAGCGCTACGACTAGGGCGAACACCGGGGAGCTGTTTTTT. The encoded protein is CASSATTRANTGELFF.

Comment on this clone: At one boundary the junction diverges from the germline segment, which might be a read error. This chain links TRBV6-1 with TRBJ1-2; 9 bases align to TRBD1. CDR3 size: 17 residues. CDR1 is MNHNS and CDR2 is SASEGT in the germline V gene. The CDR3 reads CASSEGQGLISNYGYTF. Written as DNA, the CDR3 is TGTGCCAGCAGCGAAGGACAGGGGCTGATCTCTAACTATGGCTACACCTTC.

This chain joins TRBV6-1 and TRBJ1-5; possibly TRBD1 for D (6 bases). Trimming removed 0 bases at V and 6 bases at J, with 12 bases between. Germline values: CDR1 MNHNS, CDR2 SASEGT. The CDR3 has 15 residues. CDR3 nucleotides: TGTGCCAGCAGTGAAGCCCCAGGGGCGGCTCAGCCCCAGCATTTT. This sequence encodes CASSEAPGAAQPQHF.

CDR3 in DNA: TGTGCCAGCAGCAAACCTCGAAGGGACAGGGGGGCTGAAGTGGCCCAGTACTTC. Residues: CASSKPRRDRGAEVAQYF. V usage is TRBV5-4 and J usage is TRBJ2-5; 11 bases fit TRBD1. This CDR3 has 18 amino acids. Trimming at V came to 4 bases and at J to 9 bases, leaving 20 bases not matched to a gene. CDR1 SGHNT and CDR2 YYREEE come from the germline V gene (reference sequence).

CDR3 in amino acids: CATSDFGELDTEAFF. The CDR3 nucleotides read TGTGCCACCAGTGATTTCGGGGAATTGGACACTGAAGCTTTCTTT. V gene TRBV24-1 combines with J gene TRBJ1-1, with D uncertain. Trimming took off 1 base at V and 3 bases at J, with 11 bases between the two ends. The germline V gene encodes CDR1 KGHDR and CDR2 SFDVKD. The CDR3 totals 15 residues.

This rearrangement joins TRBV2 to TRBJ1-5; 9 bases match TRBD1. The trim removed 6 bases at V and 5 bases at J, leaving 2 bases unmatched. In germline, CDR1 is SNHLY, CDR2 FYNNEI. The CDR3 spans 13 residues. The CDR3 nucleotides are TGTGCCAGCAGGGGACAGGGATATCAGCCCCAGCATTTT. Translated: CASRGQGYQPQHF.

V and J are TRBV9 and TRBJ2-5; D is unresolved. CDR1 and CDR2 from the germline V gene are SGDLS and YYNGEE. V lost 0 bases and J 2 bases, leaving 5 bases between the germline ends. The CDR3 has 13 residues. In nucleotides, the CDR3 is TGTGCCAGCAGCGTAGCTACGCAAGAGACCCAGTACTTC. Amino acids: CASSVATQETQYF. The full variable domain, with the rest looked up from reference TRBV9 and TRBJ2-5, is DSGVTQTPKHLITATGQRVTLRCSPRSGDLSVYWYQQSLDQGLQFLIQYYNGEERAKGNILERFSAQQFPDLHSELNLSSLELGDSALYFCASSVATQETQYFGPGTRLLVL.